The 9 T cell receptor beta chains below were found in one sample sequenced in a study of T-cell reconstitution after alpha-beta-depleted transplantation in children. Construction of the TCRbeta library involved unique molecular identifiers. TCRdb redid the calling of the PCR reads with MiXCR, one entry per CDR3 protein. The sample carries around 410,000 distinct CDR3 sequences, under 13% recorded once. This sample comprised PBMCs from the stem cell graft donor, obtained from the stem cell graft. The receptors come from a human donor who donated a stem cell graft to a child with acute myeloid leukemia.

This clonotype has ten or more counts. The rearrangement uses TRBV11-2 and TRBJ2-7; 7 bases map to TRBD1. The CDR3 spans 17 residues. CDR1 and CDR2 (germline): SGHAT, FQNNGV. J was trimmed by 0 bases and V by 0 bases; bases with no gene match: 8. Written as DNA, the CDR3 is TGTGCCAGCAGCTTAGAGGGCCGGGACAGCCTCTCCTACGAGCAGTACGTC. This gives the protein CASSLEGRDSLSYEQYV.

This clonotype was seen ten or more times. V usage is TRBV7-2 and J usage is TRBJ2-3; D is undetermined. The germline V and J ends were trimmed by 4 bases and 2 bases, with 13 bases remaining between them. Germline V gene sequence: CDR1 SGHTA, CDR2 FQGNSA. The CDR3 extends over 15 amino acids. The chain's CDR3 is CASSSRRATTDTQYF. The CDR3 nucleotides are TGTGCCAGCAGCTCAAGGCGCGCAACCACAGATACGCAGTATTTT.

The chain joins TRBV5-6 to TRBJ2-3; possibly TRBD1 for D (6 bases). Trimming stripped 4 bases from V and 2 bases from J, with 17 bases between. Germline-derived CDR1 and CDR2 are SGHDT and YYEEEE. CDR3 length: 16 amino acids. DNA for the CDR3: TGTGCCAGCAGCCTCCACAGGGAATGGGTCACAGATACGCAGTATTTT. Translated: CASSLHREWVTDTQYF.

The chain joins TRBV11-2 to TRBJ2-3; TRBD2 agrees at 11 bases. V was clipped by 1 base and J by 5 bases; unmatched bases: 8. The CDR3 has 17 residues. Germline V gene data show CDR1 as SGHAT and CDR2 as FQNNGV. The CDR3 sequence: CASSLVGLAGGIDTQYF. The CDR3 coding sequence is TGTGCCAGCAGCTTAGTGGGGCTAGCGGGGGGCATAGATACGCAGTATTTT.

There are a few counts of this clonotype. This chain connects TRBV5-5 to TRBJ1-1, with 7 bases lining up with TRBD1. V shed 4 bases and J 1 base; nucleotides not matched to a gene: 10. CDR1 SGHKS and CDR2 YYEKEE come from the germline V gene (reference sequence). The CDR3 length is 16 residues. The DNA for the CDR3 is TGTGCCAGCAGCGGACAGGCGGCCCAGCCGAACACTGAAGCTTTCTTT. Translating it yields CASSGQAAQPNTEAFF.

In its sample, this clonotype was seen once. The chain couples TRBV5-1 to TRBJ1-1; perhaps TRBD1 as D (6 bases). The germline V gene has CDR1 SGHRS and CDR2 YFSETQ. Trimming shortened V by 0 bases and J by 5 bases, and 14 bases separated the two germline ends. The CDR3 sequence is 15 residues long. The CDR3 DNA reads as TGCGCCAGCAGCTTGGGGGGGGGCTTTGGAACTGAAGCTTTCTTT. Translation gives CASSLGGGFGTEAFF.

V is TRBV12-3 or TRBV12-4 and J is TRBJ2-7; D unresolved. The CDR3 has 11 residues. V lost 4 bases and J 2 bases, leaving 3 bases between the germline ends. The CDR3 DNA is TGTGCCAGCAGTTGGGCCTACGAGCAGTACTTC. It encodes CASSWAYEQYF.

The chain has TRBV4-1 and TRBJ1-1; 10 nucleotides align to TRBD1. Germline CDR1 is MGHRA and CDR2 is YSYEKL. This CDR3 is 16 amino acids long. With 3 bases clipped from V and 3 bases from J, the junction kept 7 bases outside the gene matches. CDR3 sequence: CASSQLTGGEYTEAFF. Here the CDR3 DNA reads TGCGCCAGCAGCCAGTTGACAGGGGGCGAGTACACTGAAGCTTTCTTT.

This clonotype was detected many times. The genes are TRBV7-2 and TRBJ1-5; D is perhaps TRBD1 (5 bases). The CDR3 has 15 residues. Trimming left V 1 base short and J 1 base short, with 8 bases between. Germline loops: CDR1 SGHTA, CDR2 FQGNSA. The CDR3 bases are TGTGCCAGCAGCTTAGGGGGGGGAAGCAATCAGCCCCAGCATTTT. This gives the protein CASSLGGGSNQPQHF.